The rows below give T cell receptor beta chains drawn from one sample of a study of cytomegalovirus exposure and HLA in healthy donors. TCRdb keeps only in-frame clones here, not all; method: immunoSEQ multiplex PCR. Here the sample spans tens of thousands of clones, around two thirds being singletons. Source material: PBMCs. The source of these receptors is a man aged 60 to 69 in good health and CMV-seropositive. The CDR3 runs from the conserved cysteine through the conserved F or W. The D gene is left open where the match is weak. The size field is filled for only some rows; it gives once, few, many or a size class.

>TRBV6-1|NA|TRBJ1-5|NA
TGTGCCAGCAGTTTTGACAGAGATCAGCCCCAGCATTTT
CASSFDRDQPQHF
>TRBV28|NA|TRBJ2-1|TRBD2
TGTGTCAGCGAAGGCGGGAGGGGGGCCTACAATGAGCAGTTCTTC
CVSEGGRGAYNEQFF
>TRBV7-9|NA|TRBJ2-7|NA
TGTGCCAGCAGCCCACAGGGGGGGGGATGGGAGCAGTACTTC
CASSPQGGGWEQYF
>TRBV7-9|once|TRBJ2-3|NA
TGTTCCAGCAGCTCTCGACTCGGGTCGGGGATCGGGGATACGCAGTATTTT
CSSSSRLGSGIGDTQYF
>TRBV9|NA|TRBJ1-2|NA
TGTGCCAGCAGCGCGGCGGGGGGGAACTATGGCTACACCTTC
CASSAAGGNYGYTF
>TRBV28|NA|TRBJ1-1|NA
TGTGCCAGCATAAGCGGGGGTTCCACTGAAGCTTTCTTT
CASISGGSTEAFF
>TRBV11-2|NA|TRBJ2-1|TRBD2
TGTGCCAGCAGCTCCGGACTAGCGGGGTCGTACAATGAGCAGTTCTTC
CASSSGLAGSYNEQFF
>TRBV27|NA|TRBJ1-2|NA
TGTGCCAGCAGTTTGGGCTCTAACTATGGCTACACCTTC
CASSLGSNYGYTF
>TRBV2|NA|TRBJ1-5|TRBD1
TGTGCCAGCAGACAGGGGAGAGGACCAAATAGCAATCAGCCCCAGCATTTT
CASRQGRGPNSNQPQHF
>TRBV18|NA|TRBJ2-7|TRBD1
TGTGCCAGCTCACCACCGGGGACAGTATTCGCCTACGAGCAGTACTTC
CASSPPGTVFAYEQYF